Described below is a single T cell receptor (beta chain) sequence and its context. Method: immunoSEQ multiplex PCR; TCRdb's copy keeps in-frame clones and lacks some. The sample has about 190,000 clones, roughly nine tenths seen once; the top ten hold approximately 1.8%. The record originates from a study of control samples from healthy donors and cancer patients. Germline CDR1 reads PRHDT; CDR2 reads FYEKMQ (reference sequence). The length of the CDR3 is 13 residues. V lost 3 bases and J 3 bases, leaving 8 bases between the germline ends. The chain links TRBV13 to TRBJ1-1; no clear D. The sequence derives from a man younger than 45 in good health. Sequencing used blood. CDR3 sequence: CASSFLEDTEAFF. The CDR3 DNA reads TGTGCCAGCAGCTTTCTTGAAGACACTGAAGCTTTCTTT.